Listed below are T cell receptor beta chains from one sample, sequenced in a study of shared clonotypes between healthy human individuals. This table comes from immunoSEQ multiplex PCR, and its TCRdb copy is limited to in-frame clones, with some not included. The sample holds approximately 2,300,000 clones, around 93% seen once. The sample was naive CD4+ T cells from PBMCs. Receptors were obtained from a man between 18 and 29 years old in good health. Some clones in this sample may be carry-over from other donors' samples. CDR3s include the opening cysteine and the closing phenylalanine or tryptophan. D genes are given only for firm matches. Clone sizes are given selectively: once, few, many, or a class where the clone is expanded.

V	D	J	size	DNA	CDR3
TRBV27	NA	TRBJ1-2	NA	TGTGCCAGCAGTTTTAGAGGGGGGTATGGCTACACCTTC	CASSFRGGYGYTF
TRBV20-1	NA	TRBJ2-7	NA	TGCAGTGCCGGTAGGGGGGCCGAGCAGTACTTC	CSAGRGAEQYF
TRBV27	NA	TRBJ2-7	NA	TGTGCCAGTAGAAGGAGCGAAGGATCCTACGAGCAGTACTTC	CASRRSEGSYEQYF
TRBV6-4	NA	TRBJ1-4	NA	TGTGCCAGCAGCCGTGTAGGGGGTGAAAAACTGTTTTTT	CASSRVGGEKLFF
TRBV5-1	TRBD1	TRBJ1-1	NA	TGCGCCAGCAGCCAGACAGGGGCCGGCAAGAACACTGAAGCTTTCTTT	CASSQTGAGKNTEAFF
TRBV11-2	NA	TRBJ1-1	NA	TGTGCCAGCAGCTTAGAATACGCAGGTACGGCTTTCTTT	CASSLEYAGTAFF
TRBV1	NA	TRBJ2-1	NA	TGCACCAGCAGCCAAGATCCCAGCGAGGGGCAGTTCTTC	CTSSQDPSEGQFF
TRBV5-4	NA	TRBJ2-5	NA	TGTGCCAGCAGCCCCGGTGTTAGCTTTGGGGAGACCCAGTACTTC	CASSPGVSFGETQYF
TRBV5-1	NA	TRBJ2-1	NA	TGCGCCAGCAGCTTGAGGTCAAATGAGCAGTTCTTC	CASSLRSNEQFF
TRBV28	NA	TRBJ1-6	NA	TGTGCCAGCAGTTTATTGGCAGGGGACTCCTATAATTCACCCCTCCACTTT	CASSLLAGDSYNSPLHF
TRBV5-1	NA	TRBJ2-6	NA	TGCGCCAGCAGCTCGATTCCCCCACCTGGGGCCAACGTCCTGACTTTC	CASSSIPPPGANVLTF
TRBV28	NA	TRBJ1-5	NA	TGTGCCAGCAGTGATACCGGGACGGGCAATCAGCCCCAGCATTTT	CASSDTGTGNQPQHF
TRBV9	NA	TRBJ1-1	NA	TGTGCCAGCAGCGTAGACGGGGGGGTCACTGAAGCTTTCTTT	CASSVDGGVTEAFF
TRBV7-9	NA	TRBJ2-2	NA	TGTGCCAGCAGCCCACAGGGACGCGGGGAGCTGTTTTTT	CASSPQGRGELFF
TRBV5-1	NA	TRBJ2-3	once	TGCGCCAGCAGCGTGACAGTTACAGATACGCAGTATTTT	CASSVTVTDTQYF
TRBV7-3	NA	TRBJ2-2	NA	TGTGCCAGCAGACCTAAACCTAGTCGAGGCACCGGGGAGCTGTTTTTT	CASRPKPSRGTGELFF
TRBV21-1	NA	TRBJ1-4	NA	TGTGCCAGCAGCAAAGAGGCCGGAAATGAAAAACTGTTTTTT	CASSKEAGNEKLFF
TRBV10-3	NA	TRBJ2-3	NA	TGTGCCATCAGTGCTCGCCAGACAGATACGCAGTATTTT	CAISARQTDTQYF
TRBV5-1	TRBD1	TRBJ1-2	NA	TGCGCCAGCAGCTTCTCCGACAGGGGATATGGCTACACCTTC	CASSFSDRGYGYTF
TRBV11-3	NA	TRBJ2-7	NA	TGTGCCAGCAGCTCCGGCGGACAAACCTACGAGCAGTACTTC	CASSSGGQTYEQYF
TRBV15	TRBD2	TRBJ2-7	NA	TGTGCCACCAGCAGAGATCGGGGGGGCTCCTACGAGCAGTACTTC	CATSRDRGGSYEQYF
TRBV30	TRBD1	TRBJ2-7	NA	TGTGCCTGGAGTGAAGGGGACAGGCTCAGATACGAGCAGTACTTC	CAWSEGDRLRYEQYF
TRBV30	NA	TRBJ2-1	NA	TGTGCCTGGAGTGTCGGAGGGAGGAATGAGCAGTTCTTC	CAWSVGGRNEQFF
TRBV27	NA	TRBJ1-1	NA	TGTGCCAGCAGTTTAGTTCAGGGTGAAGCTTTCTTT	CASSLVQGEAFF
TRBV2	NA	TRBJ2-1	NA	TGTGCCAGCAGTGACAGGGACCCCTACAATGAGCAGTTCTTC	CASSDRDPYNEQFF
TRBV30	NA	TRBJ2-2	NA	TGTGCCTGGAGTGTAGCCGGGAGCACCGGGGAGCTGTTTTTT	CAWSVAGSTGELFF
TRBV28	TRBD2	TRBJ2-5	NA	TGTGCCAGCAGTCCGGGACTAGCGGGGCACCAAGAGACCCAGTACTTC	CASSPGLAGHQETQYF
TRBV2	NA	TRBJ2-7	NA	TGTGCCAGCAGTGAAAGGGGCAGATCCTACGAGCAGTACTTC	CASSERGRSYEQYF
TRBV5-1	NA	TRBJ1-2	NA	TGCGCCAGCAGCTTGTTTACAGGTGACTATGGCTACACCTTC	CASSLFTGDYGYTF
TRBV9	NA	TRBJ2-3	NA	TGTGCCAGCAGCGTAGCGGACCCACGGAGCACAGATACGCAGTATTTT	CASSVADPRSTDTQYF
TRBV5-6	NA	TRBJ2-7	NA	TGTGCCAGCAGCCCTCCTGGACGCGGGATAACTCTCTACGAGCAGTACTTC	CASSPPGRGITLYEQYF
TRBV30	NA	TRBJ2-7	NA	TGTGCCTGGGAAAAGGCAGGGGCTCTCGACGAGCAGTACTTC	CAWEKAGALDEQYF
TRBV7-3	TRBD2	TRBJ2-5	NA	TGTGCCAGCAGCCTGTTAGCGGGACAAGAGACCCAGTACTTC	CASSLLAGQETQYF
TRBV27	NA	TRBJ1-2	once	TGTGCCAGCAGTTCTCCCACCCGGGGAGACTATGGCTACACCTTC	CASSSPTRGDYGYTF
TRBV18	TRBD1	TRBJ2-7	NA	TGTGCCAGCTCACCACCGGGACAGGGGGTATACGAGCAGTACTTC	CASSPPGQGVYEQYF
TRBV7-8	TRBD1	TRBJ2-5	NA	TGTGCCAGCACCATTACTACTCCGACAGGGATGGAGACCCAGTACTTC	CASTITTPTGMETQYF
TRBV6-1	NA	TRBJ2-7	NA	TGTGCCAGCAGTACATCGTGGTGGTTCCACGAGCAGTACTTC	CASSTSWWFHEQYF
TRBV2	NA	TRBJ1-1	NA	TGTGCCAGCAGTCTCCGGGTCCTTGGCGACGCTGAAGCTTTCTTT	CASSLRVLGDAEAFF
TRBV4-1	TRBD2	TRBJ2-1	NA	TGCGCCAGCAGCCCCCGGACTAGCGGGGGCCATGAGCAGTTCTTC	CASSPRTSGGHEQFF
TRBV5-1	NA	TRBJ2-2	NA	TGCGCCAGCAGTCCCCCGGTTGGGAACACCGGGGAGCTGTTTTTT	CASSPPVGNTGELFF
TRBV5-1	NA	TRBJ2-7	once	TGCGCCAGCAGCAGAACAAGTGGTTTAGGGGCCTACGAGCAGTACTTC	CASSRTSGLGAYEQYF
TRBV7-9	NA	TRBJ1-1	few	TGTGCCAGCAGCTTAGACGGGACTGGGGCTGAAGCTTTCTTT	CASSLDGTGAEAFF
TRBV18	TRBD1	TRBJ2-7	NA	TGTGCCAGCTCACAAGACAGGGTAAGGGAGCAGTACTTC	CASSQDRVREQYF
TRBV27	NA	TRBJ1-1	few	TGTGCCACCACGTCGACAGAGGTCACTGAAGCTTTCTTT	CATTSTEVTEAFF
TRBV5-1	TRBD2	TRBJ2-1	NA	TGCGCCAGCAGCGGGCTAGCGGGGGGCTACAATGAGCAGTTCTTC	CASSGLAGGYNEQFF
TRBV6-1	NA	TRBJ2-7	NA	TGTGCCAGCAGTCCGAGGGGGGGCAGGTCCTACGAGCAGTACTTC	CASSPRGGRSYEQYF